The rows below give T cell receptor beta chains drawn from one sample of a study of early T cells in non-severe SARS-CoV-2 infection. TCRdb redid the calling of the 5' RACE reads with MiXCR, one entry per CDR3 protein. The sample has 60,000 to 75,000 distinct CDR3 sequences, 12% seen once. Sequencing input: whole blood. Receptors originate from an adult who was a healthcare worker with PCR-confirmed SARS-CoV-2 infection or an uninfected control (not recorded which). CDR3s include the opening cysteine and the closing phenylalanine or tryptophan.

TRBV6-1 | CASTQATDTQYF
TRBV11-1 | CASSPQDGSRTDTQYF
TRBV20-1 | CSASKAGGYTGELFF
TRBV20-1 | CSASVAGHLYNSPLHF
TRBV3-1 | CASSLTGSSYNEQFF
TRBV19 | CASSIGLTNQPQHF
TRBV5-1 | CASSSSGGITDTQYF
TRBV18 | CASSPNRGSYEQYF
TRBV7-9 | CASSWGRSTDTQYF
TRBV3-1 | CASSHGSMEEKLFF
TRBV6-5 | CASSYSRNGANVLTF
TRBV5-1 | CASSLTGAEQYF
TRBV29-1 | CSVEFLTGRLNEQYF
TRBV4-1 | CASSQAGLASGNTIYF
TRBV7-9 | CASSREGDWNEQFF
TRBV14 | CASSQSGRVNYGYTF
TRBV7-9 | CASSLGQGANTEAFF
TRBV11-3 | CASSPRLGLGENIQYF
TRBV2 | CASRGQGIRTDTQYF
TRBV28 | CASTSTDTQYF
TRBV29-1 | CSVEALAKNIQYF
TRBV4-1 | CASSPHSGGQETQYF
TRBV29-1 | CSVEAGQGANTEAFF
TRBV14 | CASSQGKGAFHEQYF
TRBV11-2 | CASSLGPGQAFYGYTF
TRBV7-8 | CASSPPAGGTDTQYF
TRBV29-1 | CSVQGGGLAGEQFF
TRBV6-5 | CASSPLSGSQETQYF
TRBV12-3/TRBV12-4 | CASTPRGVEPQHF
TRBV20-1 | CSAGTSGGRSYNEQFF
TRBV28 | CASSPDRTKNIQYF
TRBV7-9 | CASSLLPHTGELFF
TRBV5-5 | CASRWRQEAYGYTF
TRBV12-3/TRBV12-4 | CASSGTTGEEQFF
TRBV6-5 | CASTRSRAPTFGPEAFF
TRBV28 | CASSSRTSPYQETQYF
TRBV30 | CAWSRTSYNEQFF
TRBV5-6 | CASSWGTGTGEQYF
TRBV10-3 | CAISEQGYNEQFF
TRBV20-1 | CSARGRGSYAPSTDTQYF